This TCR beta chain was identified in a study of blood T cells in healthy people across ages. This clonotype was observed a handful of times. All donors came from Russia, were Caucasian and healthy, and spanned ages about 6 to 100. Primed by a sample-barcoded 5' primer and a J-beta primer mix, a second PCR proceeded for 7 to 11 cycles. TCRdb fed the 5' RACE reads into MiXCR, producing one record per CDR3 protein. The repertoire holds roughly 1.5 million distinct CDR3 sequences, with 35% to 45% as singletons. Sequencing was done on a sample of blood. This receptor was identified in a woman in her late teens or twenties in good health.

The CDR3 loop reads CASSQEAPGTQYF. The CDR3 region has the DNA TGTGCCAGCAGCCAAGAGGCACCCGGTACCCAGTACTTC. V and J are TRBV3-1 and TRBJ2-7; D is unclear. V was shortened by 0 bases and J by 10 bases, with 13 bases between the two germline ends. This CDR3 region has 13 residues. Germline CDR1 is LGHDT and CDR2 is YNNKEL (reference sequence).